Presented here are 3 T cell receptor beta chains from one specimen sequenced in a study of shared clonotypes between healthy human individuals. TCRdb's copy holds only in-frame clones and misses some; the assay was immunoSEQ multiplex PCR. The sample has about 2.1 million clones, over 85% seen once; the top ten hold about 1.6%. In the naive CD8 group, cells lacked CD45RO and were positively selected for CCR7, so terminally differentiated effector memory CD45RA+ cells were left out. The sequencing sample was made of naive CD8+ T cells from PBMCs. The receptors shown here come from a man younger than 35 in good health. Some clones in this sample may be carry-over from other donors' samples.

This sequence joins TRBV7-9 and TRBJ1-2; D unresolved. V was shortened by 5 bases and J by 0 bases, with 10 bases between the two germline ends. Germline loops: CDR1 SEHNR, CDR2 FQNEAQ (reference sequence). The CDR3 totals 14 residues. The CDR3 DNA sequence: TGTGCCAGCAGCCCACGATCCCCTAACTATGGCTACACCTTC. It specifies CASSPRSPNYGYTF.

The J gene is TRBJ2-7, the V gene TRBV7-2; TRBD2 matches 10 bases. The CDR3 is 16 amino acids. CDR1 is SGHTA and CDR2 is FQGNSA in the germline V gene. With 0 bases clipped from V and 7 bases from J, the junction kept 9 bases outside the gene matches. The CDR3 is CASSLAVLAGEGEQYF. The CDR3 nucleotides read TGTGCCAGCAGCTTAGCGGTTCTAGCGGGAGAGGGGGAGCAGTACTTC.

The chain has TRBV19 and TRBJ2-7; D unresolved. Germline assignment: CDR1 LNHDA and CDR2 SQIVND (reference sequence). The CDR3 is made up of 15 amino acids. The V and J ends lost 5 bases and 5 bases respectively, with 19 bases between them. CDR3 sequence reads: CASSQREIPIDEQYF. In DNA, the CDR3 is TGTGCCAGTAGTCAACGCGAGATTCCTATCGACGAGCAGTACTTC.